Reported below is one T cell receptor beta chain. Its antigen is not known. Hyperthyroidism patients were newly diagnosed, had disease duration under 2 months, and were aged 18 to 65 years. Criteria for exclusion of patients were uncontrolled infection, other autoimmune disease, pregnancy or lactation. Diagnoses rested on clinical symptoms, serum thyroxine and TRAb, thyroid ultrasound and orbital computed tomography. Researchers took RNA transcripts and amplified the TCR beta CDR3 regions from them. RT-PCR in the first round (using the HTBI primer set) targeted the TCR CDR3. TCRdb redid the calling of the multiplex PCR reads with MiXCR, one entry per CDR3 protein. The profile shows approximately 640,000 distinct CDR3 sequences, about a sixth of them singletons. This sample was included in a study of T cells in Graves' hyperthyroidism and ophthalmopathy. Regarding the study as a whole: Most expanded thyroid clonotypes above 0.001 recurred in blood.

CDR3 length: 13 residues. V was trimmed by 5 bases and J by 4 bases, leaving 9 bases between them. The germline V gene has CDR1 MDHEN and CDR2 SYDVKM. Source material: blood. The source is a woman aged 25-40 years with Graves' hyperthyroidism. The chain employs TRBV28 and TRBJ1-3; weak D call: TRBD1 (6 bases). Here the CDR3 DNA reads TGTGCCAGCAGTGACAGGAGCGGAAACACCATATATTTT. It is translated as CASSDRSGNTIYF.